This T cell receptor beta chain was sequenced for a study of blood T cell repertoires in COVID-19. Study at large: COVID-19 samples from acute and convalescent phases originated in the United States, Italy and Spain. Sample material is recorded as cDNA or gDNA derived from T cells, B-cell-depleted T cells, or PBMCs.

Authors' analysis steps: Nucleated cell counts were estimated from reference gene primer amplification. Sequencing was performed with immunoSEQ multiplex PCR; in TCRdb, only in-frame clones are kept and a portion is missing. Clonal size and the V and J genes are those of that table, whereas D and trimming came from the DNA. The data hold tens of thousands of clones, with about 82% observed a single time. The CDR3 consists of 13 residues. Trimming removed 7 bases from V and 4 bases from J, with 14 bases in between. Germline values: CDR1 SGHDN, CDR2 FVKESK. This receptor was identified in a man between 45 and 60 years old with acute or convalescent COVID-19. The V and J genes are TRBV14 and TRBJ2-7; D may be TRBD2 (5 bases). The specimen sequenced was peripheral blood. The CDR3 nucleotides are TGTGCCAGCACATGGGGAGAGGCGTACGAGCAGTACTTC. It translates to CASTWGEAYEQYF.